This TCR beta chain was identified in a study of early T cells in non-severe SARS-CoV-2 infection. Researchers attached unique molecular identifiers to individual cDNA molecules. TCRdb fed the 5' RACE reads into MiXCR, producing one record per CDR3 protein. The sample holds 68,000 or so distinct CDR3 sequences, 11% seen once. Germline V gives CDR1 MNHEY, CDR2 SMNVEV (reference sequence). Trimming shortened V by 3 bases and J by 6 bases, and 18 bases separated the two germline ends. This CDR3 comprises 15 residues. This clonotype has a count of ten or more. This sequence originates from an adult who was a healthcare worker with PCR-confirmed SARS-CoV-2 infection or an uninfected control (not recorded which). Material: whole blood. V and J are TRBV27 and TRBJ2-7; D is unclear. The DNA for the CDR3 is TGTGCCAGCAGTTTCATGGGCAGCCGCTTCGGCGAGCAGTACTTC. Protein product: CASSFMGSRFGEQYF.